Listed here is a single TCR beta chain. Reverse transcription used roughly 0.5 to 1 ug RNA and random hexamers. TCRdb ran MiXCR on the immunoSEQ multiplex PCR reads and lists one entry per CDR3 protein. The sample has 160,000 or so distinct CDR3 sequences; just over 90% are singletons. The data derive from a study of CD8 T cells in Susac syndrome. The CDR3 spans 14 residues. Germline-derived CDR1 and CDR2 are DFQATT and SNEGSKA (reference sequence). V lost 2 bases to trimming and J lost 3 bases, with 11 bases between them. The receptor's source is a human donor in good health. Material: CD4+ T cells from PBMCs. V and J are TRBV20-1 and TRBJ1-5; a possible D gene is TRBD1 (5 bases). CDR3 nucleotides: TGCAGTGCTAGAACAGGCCCGATCAATCAGCCCCAGCATTTT. It specifies CSARTGPINQPQHF.